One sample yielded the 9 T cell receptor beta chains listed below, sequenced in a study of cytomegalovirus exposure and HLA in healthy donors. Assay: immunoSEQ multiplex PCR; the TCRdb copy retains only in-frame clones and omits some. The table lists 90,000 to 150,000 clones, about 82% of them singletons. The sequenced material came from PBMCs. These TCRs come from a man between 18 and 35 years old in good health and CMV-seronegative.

The CDR3 loop reads CASSSDRRGYGYTF. The CDR3 nucleotides read TGTGCCAGCAGCTCGGACAGACGGGGCTATGGCTACACCTTC. The chain uses TRBV11-2 and TRBJ1-2, with TRBD1 as a possible D gene (6 bases). The CDR3 length is 14 residues. V was cut by 4 bases and J by 4 bases, with 13 bases left in between. Germline loops: CDR1 SGHAT, CDR2 FQNNGV.

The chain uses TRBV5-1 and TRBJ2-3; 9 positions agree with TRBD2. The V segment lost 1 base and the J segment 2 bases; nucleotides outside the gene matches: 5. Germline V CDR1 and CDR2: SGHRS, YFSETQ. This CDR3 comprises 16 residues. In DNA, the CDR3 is TGCGCCAGCAGCTTGCCGGGCGGGAGGGCCACAGATACGCAGTATTTT. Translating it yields CASSLPGGRATDTQYF. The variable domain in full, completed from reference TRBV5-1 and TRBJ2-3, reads KAGVTQTPRYLIKTRGQQVTLSCSPISGHRSVSWYQQTPGQGLQFLFEYFSETQRNKGNFPGRFSGRQFSNSRSEMNVSTLELGDSALYLCASSLPGGRATDTQYFGPGTRLTVL.

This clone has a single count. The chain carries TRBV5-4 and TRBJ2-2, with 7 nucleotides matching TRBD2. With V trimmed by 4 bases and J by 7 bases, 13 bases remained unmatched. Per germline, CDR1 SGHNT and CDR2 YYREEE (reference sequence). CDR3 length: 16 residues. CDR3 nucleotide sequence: TGTGCCAGCAGCCCCGCTAGCGGAGGTTCGGGCGGGGAGCTGTTTTTT. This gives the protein CASSPASGGSGGELFF.

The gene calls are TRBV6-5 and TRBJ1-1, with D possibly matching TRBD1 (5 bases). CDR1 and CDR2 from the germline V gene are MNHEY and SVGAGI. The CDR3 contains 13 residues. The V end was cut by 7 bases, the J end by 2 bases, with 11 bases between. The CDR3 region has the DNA TGTGCCAGCACCGGCGGGGGTAACACTGAAGCTTTCTTT. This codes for CASTGGGNTEAFF.

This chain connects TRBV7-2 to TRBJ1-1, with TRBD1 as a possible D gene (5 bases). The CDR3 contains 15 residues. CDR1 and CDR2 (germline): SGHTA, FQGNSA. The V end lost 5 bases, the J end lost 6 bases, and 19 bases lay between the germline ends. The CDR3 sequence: CASSLAGMVSAEAFF. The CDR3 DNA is TGTGCCAGCAGCCTGGCAGGGATGGTTTCTGCTGAAGCTTTCTTT.

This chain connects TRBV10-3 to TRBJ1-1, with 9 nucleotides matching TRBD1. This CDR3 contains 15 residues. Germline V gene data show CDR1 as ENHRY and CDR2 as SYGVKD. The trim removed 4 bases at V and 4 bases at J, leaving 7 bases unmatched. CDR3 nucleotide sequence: TGTGCCATCAGTGCGGACAGGGGCGGGATCACTGAAGCTTTCTTT. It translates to CAISADRGGITEAFF.

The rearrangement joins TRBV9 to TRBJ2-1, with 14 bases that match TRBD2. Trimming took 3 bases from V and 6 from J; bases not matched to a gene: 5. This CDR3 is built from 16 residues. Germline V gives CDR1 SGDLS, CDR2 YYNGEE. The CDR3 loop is CASSARLAGGPNEQFF. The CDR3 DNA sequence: TGTGCCAGCAGCGCCCGACTAGCGGGGGGGCCCAATGAGCAGTTCTTC. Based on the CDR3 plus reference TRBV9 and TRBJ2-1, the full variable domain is DSGVTQTPKHLITATGQRVTLRCSPRSGDLSVYWYQQSLDQGLQFLIQYYNGEERAKGNILERFSAQQFPDLHSELNLSSLELGDSALYFCASSARLAGGPNEQFFGPGTRLTVL.

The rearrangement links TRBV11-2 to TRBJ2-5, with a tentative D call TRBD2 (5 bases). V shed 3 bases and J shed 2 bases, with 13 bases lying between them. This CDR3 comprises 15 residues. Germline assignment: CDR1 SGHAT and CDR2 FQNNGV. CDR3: CASSFWRATQETQYF. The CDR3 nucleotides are TGTGCCAGCAGCTTTTGGCGGGCTACGCAAGAGACCCAGTACTTC.

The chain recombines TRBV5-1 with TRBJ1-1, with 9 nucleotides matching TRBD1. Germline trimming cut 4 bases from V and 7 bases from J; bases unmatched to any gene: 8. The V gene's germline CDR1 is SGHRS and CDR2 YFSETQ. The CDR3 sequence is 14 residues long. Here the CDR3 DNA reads TGCGCCAGCAGCCCCGGACAGGGGCCCGGTGAAGCTTTCTTT. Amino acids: CASSPGQGPGEAFF.